A single sample is the source of the 21 T cell receptor beta chains below, sequenced in a study of T cell responses to AZD1222 COVID-19 vaccine. TCRdb's table, derived via immunoSEQ multiplex PCR, lists solely in-frame clones and lacks some. The table shows 190,000 or so clones, with around 89% occurring only once. The sequencing used peripheral blood, collected 28 days after the second AZD1222 dose. These receptor sequences come from an adult who received the AZD1222 COVID-19 vaccine.

This clone was picked up a small number of times. The chain carries TRBV28 and TRBJ2-6, with TRBD1 as a possible D gene (5 bases). CDR3 size: 14 residues. The V end lost 10 bases, the J end lost 0 bases, and 10 bases lay between the germline ends. CDR1 is MDHEN, CDR2 SYDVKM, per germline. In DNA form, the CDR3 reads TGTGCCATCTCCGACAGCTCTGGGGCCAACGTCCTGACTTTC. Translated: CAISDSSGANVLTF.

The chain recombines TRBV5-8 with TRBJ1-5, with D possibly TRBD1 on 6 matching bases. The germline V gene encodes CDR1 SGHTS and CDR2 YDEGEE. The CDR3 loop spans 14 amino acids. V was pared by 0 bases and J by 3 bases, with 7 bases between. CDR3 bases: TGTGCCAGCAGCTTGGGGGGGCACAATCAGCCCCAGCATTTT. Translation gives CASSLGGHNQPQHF.

This sequence joins TRBV5-1 and TRBJ1-1; no clear D gene. CDR3 length equals 16 residues. Germline V lookup: CDR1 SGHRS, CDR2 YFSETQ. V was cut by 3 bases and J by 3 bases, with 18 bases left in between. CDR3 bases: TGCGCCAGCAGCTCAGCGACGACTGGGGAGTACACTGAAGCTTTCTTT. Protein: CASSSATTGEYTEAFF.

In its sample, this clone was seen once. V is TRBV18 and J is TRBJ2-2; D uncertain. V was trimmed by 3 bases and J by 4 bases, leaving 6 bases between them. CDR1 and CDR2 from the germline V gene are KGHSH and LQKENI. The CDR3 length is 13 residues. The CDR3 is CASSPIGTGELFF. The DNA for the CDR3 is TGTGCCAGCTCACCGATAGGCACCGGGGAGCTGTTTTTT.

The rearrangement joins TRBV6-5 to TRBJ2-6; D is uncertain. Trimming pared 5 bases from V and 4 bases from J, leaving 12 bases between. Germline V gene data show CDR1 as MNHEY and CDR2 as SVGAGI. The CDR3 runs to 15 residues. The CDR3 nucleotides are TGTGCCAGCAGTAAGACCTTGTGGGGGGCCAACGTCCTGACTTTC. Translating gives CASSKTLWGANVLTF.

This chain uses TRBV10-3 with TRBJ1-4; 9 bases align to TRBD1. CDR1 ENHRY and CDR2 SYGVKD come from the germline V gene. V lost 6 bases to trimming and J lost 10 bases; unmatched junction nucleotides: 6. The CDR3 is made up of 13 amino acids. The CDR3 protein is CAISWDRVGKLFF. For the CDR3, the DNA is TGTGCCATCAGCTGGGACAGGGTCGGAAAACTGTTTTTT.

V usage is TRBV21-1 and J usage is TRBJ2-1; the table calls TRBD2, which could not be checked here. TRBV21-1 is annotated as a pseudogene. The CDR3 contains 15 residues. The CDR3 sequence: CASSKLCGSYNEQFF. The CDR3 nucleotides are TGTGCCAGCAGCAAGCTATGCGGTTCCTACAATGAGCAGTTCTTC.

The chain has TRBV19 and TRBJ2-4; possibly TRBD1 or TRBD2 for D (6 bases each). The CDR3 contains 15 residues. Germline loops: CDR1 LNHDA, CDR2 SQIVND (reference sequence). V was clipped by 5 bases and J by 7 bases, with 18 bases between them. For the CDR3, the DNA is TGTGCCAGTAGTTTACAGGGAGGTCTCAACAACATTCAGTACTTC. Its translation is CASSLQGGLNNIQYF. The entire variable domain, with the rest obtained from reference TRBV19 and TRBJ2-4, is as follows: DGGITQSPKYLFRKEGQNVTLSCEQNLNHDAMYWYRQDPGQGLRLIYYSQIVNDFQKGDIAEGYSVSREKKESFPLTVTSAQKNPTAFYLCASSLQGGLNNIQYFGAGTRLSVL.

The chain uses TRBV7-2 and TRBJ2-3, with D unclear. V was shortened by 7 bases and J by 3 bases, with 17 bases between the two germline ends. The germline V gene has CDR1 SGHTA and CDR2 FQGNSA. This CDR3 is built from 15 residues. CDR3 DNA sequence: TGTGCCAGCACCACCTGGCGTCCCGGTACAGATACGCAGTATTTT. Its translation is CASTTWRPGTDTQYF.

The J gene is TRBJ2-7, the V gene TRBV7-2, with D possibly matching TRBD1 (5 bases). Trimming left V 2 bases short and J 2 bases short, with 13 bases between. Germline values: CDR1 SGHTA, CDR2 FQGNSA. The CDR3 runs 15 residues. The CDR3 loop reads CASSLHGQSTYEQYF. The CDR3 DNA reads TGTGCCAGCAGCTTACACGGACAATCAACCTACGAGCAGTACTTC.

The CDR3 region is CASSVGVQGLTGELFF. CDR3 sequence (DNA): TGTGCCAGCAGCGTAGGGGTCCAGGGGCTCACCGGGGAGCTGTTTTTT. V gene TRBV9 combines with J gene TRBJ2-2; TRBD1 is a possible D gene (6 bases). Germline lookup yields CDR1 SGDLS and CDR2 YYNGEE. There are 16 residues in the CDR3. Deletions cut 0 bases from V and 4 bases from J, with 13 bases between.

This sequence joins TRBV2 and TRBJ2-3; 8 bases are a match to TRBD2. V lost 4 bases and J lost 0; bases outside the gene matches: 6. The germline gives CDR1 SNHLY, CDR2 FYNNEI. The CDR3 has 16 residues. The CDR3 protein is CASSGGASGSTDTQYF. The CDR3 nucleotides read TGTGCCAGCAGTGGGGGGGCTAGCGGGAGCACAGATACGCAGTATTTT.

The count of this clone is one. CDR3 coding DNA: TGTGCCAGCAGCGTAGACGGTCGGACAGACCTTTCAGAAGCTTTCTTT. It specifies CASSVDGRTDLSEAFF. This chain connects TRBV9 to TRBJ1-1, with D possibly being TRBD1 (6 bases). Looked up from germline, CDR1 is SGDLS and CDR2 is YYNGEE. The CDR3 has 16 amino acids. The V end lost 0 bases, the J end lost 8 bases, and 20 bases lay between the germline ends.

This chain uses TRBV24-1 with TRBJ1-5; perhaps TRBD1 as D (6 bases). Germline V gives CDR1 KGHDR, CDR2 SFDVKD. V lost 4 bases, J lost 6 bases, and 18 bases lay in between. CDR3 length equals 16 residues. In DNA, the CDR3 is TGTGCCACCAGTGACTCGGACAGCGGGCTCAGTCAGCCCCAGCATTTT. It codes for CATSDSDSGLSQPQHF.

This sequence joins TRBV27 and TRBJ2-3, with D possibly matching TRBD2 (5 bases). Germline assignment: CDR1 MNHEY and CDR2 SMNVEV (reference sequence). CDR3 length equals 13 residues. V was cut by 6 bases and J by 6 bases, with 13 bases left in between. CDR3 sequence: CASSWGDKDTQYF. The CDR3 region has the DNA TGTGCCAGCAGCTGGGGAGACAAGGATACGCAGTATTTT.

Of note for this clone: This specimen includes other DNA sequences encoding the same CDR3. The chain carries TRBV6-5 and TRBJ2-7; 10 bases map to TRBD1. The CDR3 has 15 residues. Germline CDR1 MNHEY, CDR2 SVGAGI. J lost 2 bases, V lost 4 bases, and 5 bases had no gene match. The CDR3 is CASSSPGQGTYEQYF. The CDR3 nucleotides read TGTGCCAGCAGTTCACCGGGACAGGGGACCTACGAGCAGTACTTC.

The chain combines TRBV30 with TRBJ2-3; D may correspond to TRBD1 or TRBD2 (6 bases each). CDR1 is GTSNPN and CDR2 is SVGIG in the germline V gene (reference sequence). This CDR3 comprises 14 residues. With 5 bases removed from V and 3 bases from J, the gap between germline ends came to 15 bases. The CDR3 DNA reads as TGTGCCTGGGGAGGGCTAGGGGGGACAGATACGCAGTATTTT. It encodes CAWGGLGGTDTQYF.

This chain connects TRBV6-2 or TRBV6-3 to TRBJ2-3; maybe TRBD1 (5 bases). V was clipped by 0 bases and J by 7 bases, with 11 bases between them. Germline CDR1 and CDR2: MNHEY and SVGEGT. The CDR3 runs 14 residues. The CDR3 loop is CASSYSTVQNTQYF. The CDR3 nucleotides are TGTGCCAGCAGTTACTCGACAGTTCAAAATACGCAGTATTTT.

The rearrangement links TRBV2 to TRBJ2-1; 7 positions match TRBD1. V trimming: 6 bases; J trimming: 5 bases; junction bases outside the gene matches: 4. Per the germline V gene, CDR1 is SNHLY and CDR2 is FYNNEI. This CDR3 contains 13 residues. This CDR3 is CASSWDSNNEQFF. CDR3 DNA sequence: TGTGCCAGCAGCTGGGACAGTAACAATGAGCAGTTCTTC.

CDR3 residues: CASRISGRPYEQYF. Written as DNA, the CDR3 is TGTGCCAGCAGGATAAGCGGGAGGCCCTACGAGCAGTACTTC. This chain connects TRBV27 to TRBJ2-7; 9 bases match TRBD2. With 6 bases clipped from V and 2 bases from J, the junction kept 5 bases outside the gene matches. Germline V gives CDR1 MNHEY, CDR2 SMNVEV (reference sequence). The CDR3 loop spans 14 amino acids.

The rearrangement joins TRBV29-1 to TRBJ2-1, with D hard to call. V was trimmed by 5 bases and J by 4 bases, leaving 9 bases between them. Per the germline V gene, CDR1 is SQVTM and CDR2 is ANQGSEA. The CDR3 totals 12 residues. CDR3 protein: CSVYIVYNEQFF. CDR3 coding DNA: TGCAGCGTTTATATAGTTTACAATGAGCAGTTCTTC.